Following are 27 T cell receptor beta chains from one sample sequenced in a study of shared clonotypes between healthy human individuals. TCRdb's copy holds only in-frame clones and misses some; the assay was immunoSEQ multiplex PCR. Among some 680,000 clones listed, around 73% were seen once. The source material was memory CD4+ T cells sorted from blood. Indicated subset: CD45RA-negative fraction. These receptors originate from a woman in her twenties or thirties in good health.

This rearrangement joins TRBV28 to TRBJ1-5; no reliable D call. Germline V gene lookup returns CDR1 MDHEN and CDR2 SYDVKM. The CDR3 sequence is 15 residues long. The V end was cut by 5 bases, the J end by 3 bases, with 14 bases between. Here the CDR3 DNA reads TGTGCCAGCAGTGCCCTTTCCGGGTACAATCAGCCCCAGCATTTT. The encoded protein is CASSALSGYNQPQHF.

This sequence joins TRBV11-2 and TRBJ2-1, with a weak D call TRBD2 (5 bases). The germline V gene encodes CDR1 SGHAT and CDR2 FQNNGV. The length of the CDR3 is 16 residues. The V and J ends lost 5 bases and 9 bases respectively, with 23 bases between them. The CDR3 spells CASSRKADFVEGEQFF. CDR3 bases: TGTGCCAGCAGCCGCAAAGCGGATTTTGTTGAGGGTGAGCAGTTCTTC. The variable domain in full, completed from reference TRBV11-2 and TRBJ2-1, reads EAGVAQSPRYKIIEKRQSVAFWCNPISGHATLYWYQQILGQGPKLLIQFQNNGVVDDSQLPKDRFSAERLKGVDSTLKIQPAKLEDSAVYLCASSRKADFVEGEQFFGPGTRLTVL.

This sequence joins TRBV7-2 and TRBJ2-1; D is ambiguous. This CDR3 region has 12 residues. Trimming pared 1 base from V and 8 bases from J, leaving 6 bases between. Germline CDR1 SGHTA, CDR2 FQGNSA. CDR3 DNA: TGTGCCAGCAGCTTAGGCGGATATGAGCAGTTCTTC. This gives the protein CASSLGGYEQFF.

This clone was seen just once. The CDR3 sequence: CASSQGSFEKLFF. CDR3 nucleotide sequence: TGCGCCAGCAGCCAAGGAAGCTTCGAAAAACTGTTTTTT. This chain connects TRBV4-1 to TRBJ1-4, with unresolved D. CDR1 MGHRA and CDR2 YSYEKL come from the germline V gene. The CDR3 sequence is 13 residues long. V lost 1 base and J 8 bases, leaving 8 bases between the germline ends.

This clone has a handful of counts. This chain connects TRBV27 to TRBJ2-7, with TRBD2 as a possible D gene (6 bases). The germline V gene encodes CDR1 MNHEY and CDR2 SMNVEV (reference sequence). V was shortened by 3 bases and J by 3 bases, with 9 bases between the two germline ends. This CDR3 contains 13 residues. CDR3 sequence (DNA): TGTGCCAGCAGTTTTATCGGGGGCTACGAGCAGTACTTC. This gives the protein CASSFIGGYEQYF.

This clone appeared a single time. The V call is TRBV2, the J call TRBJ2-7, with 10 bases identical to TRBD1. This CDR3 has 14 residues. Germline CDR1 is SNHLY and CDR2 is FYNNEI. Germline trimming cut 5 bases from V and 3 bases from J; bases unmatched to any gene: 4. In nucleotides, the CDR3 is TGTGCCAGCAGTCCTGGACAGGGGGACTACGAGCAGTACTTC. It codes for CASSPGQGDYEQYF.

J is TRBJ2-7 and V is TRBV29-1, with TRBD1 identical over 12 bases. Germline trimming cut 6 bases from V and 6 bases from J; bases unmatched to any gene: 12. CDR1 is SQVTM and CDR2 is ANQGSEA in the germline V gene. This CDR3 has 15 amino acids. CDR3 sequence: CSVKQSGTGGGEQYF. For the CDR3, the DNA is TGCAGCGTAAAACAAAGCGGGACAGGGGGCGGCGAGCAGTACTTC.

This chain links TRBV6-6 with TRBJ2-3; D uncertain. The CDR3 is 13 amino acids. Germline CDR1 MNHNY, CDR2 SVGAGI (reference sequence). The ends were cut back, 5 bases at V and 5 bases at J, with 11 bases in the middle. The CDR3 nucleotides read TGTGCCAGCAGTAGTACCCCGCAAGATACGCAGTATTTT. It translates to CASSSTPQDTQYF.

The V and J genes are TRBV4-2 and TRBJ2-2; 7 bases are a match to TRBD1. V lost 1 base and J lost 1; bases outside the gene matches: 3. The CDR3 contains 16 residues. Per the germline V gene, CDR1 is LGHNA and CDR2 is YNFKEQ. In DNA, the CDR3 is TGTGCCAGCAGCCAAGTAGGGACAGAGAACACCGGGGAGCTGTTTTTT. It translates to CASSQVGTENTGELFF.

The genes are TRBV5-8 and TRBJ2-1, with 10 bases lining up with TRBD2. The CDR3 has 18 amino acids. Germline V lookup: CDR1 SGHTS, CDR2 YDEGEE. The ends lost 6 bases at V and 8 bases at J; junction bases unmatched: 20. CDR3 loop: CASIPTGSLGLAGDEQFF. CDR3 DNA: TGTGCCAGCATCCCGACCGGGTCCTTGGGGCTAGCGGGAGATGAGCAGTTCTTC.

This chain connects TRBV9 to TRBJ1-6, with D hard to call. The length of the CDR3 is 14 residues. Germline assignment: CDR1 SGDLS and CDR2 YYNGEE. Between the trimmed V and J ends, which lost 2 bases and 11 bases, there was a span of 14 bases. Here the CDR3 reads CASSVRPSEAPLHF. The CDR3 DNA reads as TGTGCCAGCAGCGTGAGGCCTTCGGAGGCACCCCTCCACTTT.

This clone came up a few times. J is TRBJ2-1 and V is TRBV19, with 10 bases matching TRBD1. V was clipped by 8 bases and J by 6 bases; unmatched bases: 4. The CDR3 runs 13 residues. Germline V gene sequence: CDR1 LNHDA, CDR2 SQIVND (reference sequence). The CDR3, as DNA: TGTGCCAGTGTCAGGACAGGGGGCAATGAGCAGTTCTTC. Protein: CASVRTGGNEQFF.

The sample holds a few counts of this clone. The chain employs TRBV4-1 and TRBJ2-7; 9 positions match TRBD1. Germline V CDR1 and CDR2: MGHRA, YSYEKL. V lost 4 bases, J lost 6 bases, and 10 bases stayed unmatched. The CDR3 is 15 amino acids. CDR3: CASSRIGDREREQYF. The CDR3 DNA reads TGCGCCAGCAGCCGAATTGGGGACAGGGAGCGCGAGCAGTACTTC.

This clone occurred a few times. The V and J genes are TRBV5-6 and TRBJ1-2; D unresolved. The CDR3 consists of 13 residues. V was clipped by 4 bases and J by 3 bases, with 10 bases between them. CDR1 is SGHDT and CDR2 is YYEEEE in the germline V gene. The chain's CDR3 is CASSPDGDYGYTF. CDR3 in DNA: TGTGCCAGCAGCCCGGACGGCGACTATGGCTACACCTTC.

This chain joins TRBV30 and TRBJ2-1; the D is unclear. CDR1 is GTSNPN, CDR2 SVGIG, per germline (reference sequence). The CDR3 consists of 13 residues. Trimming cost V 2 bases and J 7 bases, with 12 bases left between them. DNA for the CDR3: TGTGCCTGGAGTCCACCACCGACTAATGAGCAGTTCTTC. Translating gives CAWSPPPTNEQFF.

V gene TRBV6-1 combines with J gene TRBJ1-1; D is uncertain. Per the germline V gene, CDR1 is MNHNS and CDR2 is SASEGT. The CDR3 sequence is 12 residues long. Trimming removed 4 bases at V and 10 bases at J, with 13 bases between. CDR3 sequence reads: CASSATGRIAFF. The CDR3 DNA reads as TGTGCCAGCAGTGCCACTGGAAGGATAGCTTTCTTT.

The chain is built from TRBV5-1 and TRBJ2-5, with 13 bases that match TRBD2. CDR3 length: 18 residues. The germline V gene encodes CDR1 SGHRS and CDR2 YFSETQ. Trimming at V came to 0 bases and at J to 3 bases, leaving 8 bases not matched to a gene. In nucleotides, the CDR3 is TGCGCCAGCAGCTTGGCGACTAGCGGGAGGCGGAGGAAAGAGACCCAGTACTTC. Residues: CASSLATSGRRRKETQYF.

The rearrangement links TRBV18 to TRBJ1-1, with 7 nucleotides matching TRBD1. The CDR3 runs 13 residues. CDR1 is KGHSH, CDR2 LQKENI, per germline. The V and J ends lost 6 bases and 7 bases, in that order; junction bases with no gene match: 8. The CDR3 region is CASSPRRGDEAFF. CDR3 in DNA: TGTGCCAGCTCCCCCCGCAGGGGGGATGAAGCTTTCTTT.

CDR3 region: CASSFLPNSAANEKLFF. CDR3 in DNA: TGCGCCAGCAGCTTCTTGCCCAATTCTGCGGCTAATGAAAAACTGTTTTTT. The chain uses TRBV5-1 and TRBJ1-4; no reliable D call. Germline V gene lookup returns CDR1 SGHRS and CDR2 YFSETQ. The CDR3 has 17 residues. Trimming left V 2 bases short and J 3 bases short, with 17 bases between.

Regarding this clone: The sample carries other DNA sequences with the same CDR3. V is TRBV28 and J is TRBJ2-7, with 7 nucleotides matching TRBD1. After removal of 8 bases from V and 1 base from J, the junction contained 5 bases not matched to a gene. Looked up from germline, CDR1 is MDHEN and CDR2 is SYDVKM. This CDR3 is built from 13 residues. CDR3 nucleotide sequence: TGTGCCAGCCGACCGGGACAGTCCTACGAGCAGTACTTC. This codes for CASRPGQSYEQYF.

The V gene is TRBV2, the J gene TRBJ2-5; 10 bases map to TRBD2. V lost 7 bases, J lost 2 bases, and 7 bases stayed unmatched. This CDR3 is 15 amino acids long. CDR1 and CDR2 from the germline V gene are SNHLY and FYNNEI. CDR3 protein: CASTGIAGGQETQYF. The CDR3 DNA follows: TGTGCCAGCACGGGGATAGCGGGAGGACAAGAGACCCAGTACTTC.

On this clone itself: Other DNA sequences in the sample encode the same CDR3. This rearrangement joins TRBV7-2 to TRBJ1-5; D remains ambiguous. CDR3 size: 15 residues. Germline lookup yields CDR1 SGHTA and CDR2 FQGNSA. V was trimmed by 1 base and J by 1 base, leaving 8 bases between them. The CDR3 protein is CASSLDALSNQPQHF. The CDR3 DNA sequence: TGTGCCAGCAGCTTAGATGCCCTAAGCAATCAGCCCCAGCATTTT.

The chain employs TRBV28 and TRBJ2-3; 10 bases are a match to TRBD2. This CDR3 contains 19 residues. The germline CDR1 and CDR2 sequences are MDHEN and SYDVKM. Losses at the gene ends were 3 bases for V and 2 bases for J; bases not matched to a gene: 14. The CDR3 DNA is TGTGCCAGCAGTTTTTTGGCCCCAAAAGCGGGAGGGAACACAGATACGCAGTATTTT. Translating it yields CASSFLAPKAGGNTDTQYF.

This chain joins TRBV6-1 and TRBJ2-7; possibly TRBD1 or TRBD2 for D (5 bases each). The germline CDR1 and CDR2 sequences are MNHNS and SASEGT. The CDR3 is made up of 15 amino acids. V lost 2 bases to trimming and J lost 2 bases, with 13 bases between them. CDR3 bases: TGTGCCAGCAGTGAAATGGGGACCGCCACCTACGAGCAGTACTTC. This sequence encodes CASSEMGTATYEQYF.

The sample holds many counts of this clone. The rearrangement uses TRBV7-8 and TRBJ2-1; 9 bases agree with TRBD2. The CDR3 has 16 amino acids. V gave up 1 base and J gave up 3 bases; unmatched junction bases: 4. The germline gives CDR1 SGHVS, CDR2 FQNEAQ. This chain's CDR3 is CASSLEFSGSYNEQFF. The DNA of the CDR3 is TGTGCCAGCAGCTTAGAGTTTAGCGGGAGCTACAATGAGCAGTTCTTC.

The CDR3 coding sequence is TGTGCCAGCAGCCTCCCACAGGGGGCCACAGATACGCAGTATTTT. Residues: CASSLPQGATDTQYF. The rearrangement joins TRBV5-4 to TRBJ2-3; 9 bases map to TRBD1. V lost 4 bases to trimming and J lost 2 bases; unmatched junction nucleotides: 5. Per the germline V gene, CDR1 is SGHNT and CDR2 is YYREEE (reference sequence). There are 15 residues in the CDR3.

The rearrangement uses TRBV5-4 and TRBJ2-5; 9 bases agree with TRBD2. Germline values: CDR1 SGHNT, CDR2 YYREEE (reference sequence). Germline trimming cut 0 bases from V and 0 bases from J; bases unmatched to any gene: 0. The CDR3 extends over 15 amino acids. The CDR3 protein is CASSLASGNQETQYF. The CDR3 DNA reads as TGTGCCAGCAGCTTGGCTAGCGGGAACCAAGAGACCCAGTACTTC.